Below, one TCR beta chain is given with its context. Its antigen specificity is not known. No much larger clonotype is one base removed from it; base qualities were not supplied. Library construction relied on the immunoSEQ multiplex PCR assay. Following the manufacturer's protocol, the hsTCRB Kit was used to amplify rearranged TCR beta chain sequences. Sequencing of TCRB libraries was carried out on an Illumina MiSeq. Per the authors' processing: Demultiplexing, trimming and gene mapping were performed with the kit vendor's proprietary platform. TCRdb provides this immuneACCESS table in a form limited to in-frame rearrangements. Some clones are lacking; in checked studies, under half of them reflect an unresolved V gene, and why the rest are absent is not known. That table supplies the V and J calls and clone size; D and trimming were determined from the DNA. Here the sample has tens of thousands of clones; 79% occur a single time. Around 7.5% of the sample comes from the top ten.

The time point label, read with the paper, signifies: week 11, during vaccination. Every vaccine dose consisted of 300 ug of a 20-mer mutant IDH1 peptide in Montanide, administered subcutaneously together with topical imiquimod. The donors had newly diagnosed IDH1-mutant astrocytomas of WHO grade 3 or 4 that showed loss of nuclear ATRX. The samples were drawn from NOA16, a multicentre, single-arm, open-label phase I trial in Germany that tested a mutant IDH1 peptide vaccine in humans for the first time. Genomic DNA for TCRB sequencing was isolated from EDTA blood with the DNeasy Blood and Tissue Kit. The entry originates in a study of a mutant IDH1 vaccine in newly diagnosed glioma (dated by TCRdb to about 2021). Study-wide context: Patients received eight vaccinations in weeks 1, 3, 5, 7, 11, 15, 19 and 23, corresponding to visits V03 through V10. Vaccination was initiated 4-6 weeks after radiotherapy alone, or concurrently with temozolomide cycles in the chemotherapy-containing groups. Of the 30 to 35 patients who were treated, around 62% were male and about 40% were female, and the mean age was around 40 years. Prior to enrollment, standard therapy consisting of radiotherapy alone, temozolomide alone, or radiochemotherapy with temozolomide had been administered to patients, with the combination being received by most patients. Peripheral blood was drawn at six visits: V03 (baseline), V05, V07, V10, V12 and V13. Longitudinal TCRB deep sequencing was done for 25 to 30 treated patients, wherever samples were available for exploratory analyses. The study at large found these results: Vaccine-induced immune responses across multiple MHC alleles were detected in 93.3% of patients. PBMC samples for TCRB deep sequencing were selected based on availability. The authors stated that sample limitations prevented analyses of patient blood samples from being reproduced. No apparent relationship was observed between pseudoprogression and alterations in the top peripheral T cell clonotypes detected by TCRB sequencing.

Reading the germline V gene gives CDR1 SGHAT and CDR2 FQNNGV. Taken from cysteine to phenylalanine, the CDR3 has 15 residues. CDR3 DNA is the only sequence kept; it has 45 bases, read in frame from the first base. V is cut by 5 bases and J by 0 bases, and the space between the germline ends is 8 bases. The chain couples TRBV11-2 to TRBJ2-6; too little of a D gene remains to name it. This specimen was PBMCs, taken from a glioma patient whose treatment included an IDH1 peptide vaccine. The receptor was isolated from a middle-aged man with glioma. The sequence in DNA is TGTGCCAGCAGCCGGCACGACTCTGGGGCCAACGTCCTGACTTTC. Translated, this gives CASSRHDSGANVLTF.